This T cell receptor beta chain was recorded in a study of OX40 agonist ivuxolimab in advanced cancers. Study-wide background: Age averaged 60 years (range roughly 23 to 79), and around 78% were male. Of the patients, three showed partial responses, one with hepatocellular carcinoma and two with cutaneous melanoma. Study observations and caveats: Some nonresponders also had low normalized T-cell clonal expansion. The mean number of expanded clones was higher in CD8+ T cells than in CD4+.

The repertoire was sequenced with immunoSEQ multiplex PCR; TCRdb's copy has only in-frame clones and lacks some. The table lists 49,000 or so clones, around nine tenths of them singletons. With respect to this clone: Antigen unknown.

The material was CD4+ or CD8+ T cells sorted from blood, obtained in a trial of the OX40 agonist ivuxolimab. The sequence was obtained from an adult with an advanced solid tumor such as melanoma, head and neck, liver or kidney cancer.

This CDR3 is CASSTRDHYGYTF. The DNA of the CDR3 is TGTGCCAGCAGTACGCGGGACCACTATGGCTACACCTTC. This chain uses TRBV6-6 with TRBJ1-2, with TRBD1 as a possible D gene (5 bases). Per the germline V gene, CDR1 is MNHNY and CDR2 is SVGAGI (reference sequence). V gave up 5 bases and J gave up 3 bases, with 10 bases separating them. The CDR3 is 13 residues long.